A selection of T cell receptor beta chains follows, all from one sample in a study of graft-versus-host responses after intestinal transplantation. The data were produced by immunoSEQ multiplex PCR, yet TCRdb's version contains in-frame clones alone and is incomplete. The sample holds fewer than 90,000 clones, 85% to 95% seen once. Their specific antigens are unknown. Sequencing used unstimulated CD4+ T cells sorted from spleen or lymph node cells, obtained before transplant. All receptors derive from a human donor who was the organ donor for an intestinal transplant. Both conserved end residues are part of each CDR3. Fields, in order: D gene, V gene, clone size, J gene, CDR3 protein, CDR3 DNA. A D gene is named only where the DNA matches it firmly. Some rows have no size entry. The others give once, few or many, or a class for an expanded clone.

.	TRBV4-1	.	TRBJ1-1	CASRSPGRQNTEAFF	TGCGCCAGCAGGTCCCCAGGGAGGCAGAACACTGAAGCTTTCTTT
TRBD2	TRBV23-1	once	TRBJ2-5	CASSRSAGGQETQYF	TGCGCCAGCAGTCGGAGTGCCGGGGGGCAAGAGACCCAGTACTTC
.	TRBV10-2	few	TRBJ1-1	CASSDPSLNTEAFF	TGCGCCAGCAGTGACCCGAGCTTGAACACTGAAGCTTTCTTT
.	TRBV5-1	.	TRBJ1-1	CASSPRPTGMNTEAFF	TGCGCCAGCAGCCCACGCCCCACAGGGATGAACACTGAAGCTTTCTTT
.	TRBV9	once	TRBJ1-6	CASSDGPRDNSPLHF	TGTGCCAGCAGCGACGGACCGCGGGACAATTCACCCCTCCACTTT
.	TRBV5-1	once	TRBJ1-1	CASSLEAWNTEAFF	TGCGCCAGCAGCTTGGAGGCCTGGAACACTGAAGCTTTCTTT
.	TRBV7-2	once	TRBJ1-5	CASSFQGLSNQPQHF	TGTGCCAGCAGCTTCCAGGGCTTGAGCAATCAGCCCCAGCATTTT
TRBD1	TRBV4-2	.	TRBJ1-5	CASSPDRADQPQHF	TGTGCCAGCAGCCCAGACAGGGCCGATCAGCCCCAGCATTTT
.	TRBV29-1	once	TRBJ1-1	CSVEDLGAKNTEAFF	TGCAGCGTTGAAGATTTGGGGGCCAAAAACACTGAAGCTTTCTTT
TRBD1	TRBV28	.	TRBJ1-6	CASRRTGVDNSPLHF	TGTGCCAGCAGGAGGACAGGGGTGGATAATTCACCCCTCCACTTT
TRBD2	TRBV5-1	.	TRBJ2-3	CVSIMGLAGADTQYF	TGCGTCAGCATAATGGGACTAGCGGGGGCAGATACGCAGTATTTT
.	TRBV6-5	.	TRBJ2-2	CASSDTIGELFF	TGTGCCAGCAGTGACACAATCGGGGAGCTGTTTTTT
.	TRBV6-6	.	TRBJ2-1	CASSPIAPTYNEQFF	TGTGCCAGCAGCCCCATTGCCCCCACCTACAATGAGCAGTTCTTC
.	TRBV5-4	.	TRBJ2-1	CASSLAGPQQEQFF	TGTGCCAGCAGCTTGGCCGGGCCGCAACAAGAGCAGTTCTTC
.	TRBV7-9	.	TRBJ2-5	CASSLYADQETQYF	TGTGCCAGCAGCTTATACGCAGATCAAGAGACCCAGTACTTC
TRBD2	TRBV5-1	.	TRBJ2-3	CASSPRGSGGGTDTQYF	TGCGCCAGCAGCCCGAGGGGCAGCGGGGGGGGCACAGATACGCAGTATTTT
TRBD1	TRBV11-3	.	TRBJ2-1	CASSSIQGNNNEQFF	TGTGCCAGCAGCTCAATACAGGGGAATAACAATGAGCAGTTCTTC
.	TRBV7-9	.	TRBJ1-1	CASSPRTMTNTEAFF	TGTGCCAGCAGCCCGCGGACGATGACGAACACTGAAGCTTTCTTT
.	TRBV29-1	.	TRBJ1-2	CSVNSRTGGGYTF	TGCAGCGTTAACAGTCGGACCGGTGGTGGCTACACCTTC
TRBD2	TRBV5-1	.	TRBJ2-7	CASNRLAGGDEQYF	TGCGCCAGCAATCGACTAGCGGGGGGTGACGAGCAGTACTTC
.	TRBV6-5	.	TRBJ1-5	CASSLAQPQHF	TGTGCCAGCAGTCTCGCTCAGCCCCAGCATTTT
.	TRBV28	.	TRBJ1-2	CASTPAENYGYTF	TGTGCCAGCACCCCGGCAGAGAACTATGGCTACACCTTC
.	TRBV10-2	.	TRBJ2-2	CASSGNRELFF	TGCGCCAGCAGTGGAAATCGGGAGCTGTTTTTT
TRBD1	TRBV5-8	once	TRBJ2-7	CASSRDRGITREQYF	TGTGCCAGCAGCAGAGACAGGGGAATAACGCGAGAGCAGTACTTC
.	TRBV5-6	.	TRBJ2-2	CASSSGTFELFF	TGTGCCAGCAGCTCGGGGACCTTCGAGCTGTTTTTT
TRBD1	TRBV28	.	TRBJ1-2	CASSSPSGQGNGYGYTF	TGTGCCAGCAGTTCGCCCTCGGGACAGGGCAATGGCTATGGCTACACCTTC
.	TRBV7-3	.	TRBJ2-5	CASSVQGRQETQYF	TGTGCCAGCAGCGTACAGGGAAGGCAGGAGACCCAGTACTTC
TRBD1	TRBV18	.	TRBJ1-4	CASSPRDRGYEKLFF	TGTGCCAGCTCACCGAGGGACAGGGGTTATGAAAAACTGTTTTTT
.	TRBV5-1	.	TRBJ1-4	CASSFSLSYGAPEKLFF	TGCGCCAGCAGCTTTTCCCTATCGTACGGTGCACCTGAAAAACTGTTTTTT
.	TRBV27	.	TRBJ1-2	CASSSPSEGVYGYTF	TGTGCCAGCAGTTCTCCCTCGGAGGGGGTCTATGGCTACACCTTC
.	TRBV6-1	.	TRBJ2-1	CASSIMTDSNEQFF	TGTGCCAGCAGCATTATGACAGATTCCAATGAGCAGTTCTTC
.	TRBV25-1	.	TRBJ2-7	CASSENGGNYEQYF	TGTGCCAGCAGTGAGAATGGCGGGAACTACGAGCAGTACTTC
TRBD1	TRBV28	.	TRBJ1-2	CASRFRDRVGYGYTF	TGTGCCAGCAGGTTCCGGGACAGGGTTGGCTATGGCTACACCTTC
.	TRBV7-9	.	TRBJ1-4	CASSQSLLNEKLFF	TGTGCCAGCAGCCAGTCCCTGCTAAATGAAAAACTGTTTTTT
.	TRBV10-3	.	TRBJ1-4	CAISEGATNEKLFF	TGTGCCATCAGTGAGGGGGCAACTAATGAAAAACTGTTTTTT
.	TRBV28	once	TRBJ2-2	CASSFTGPNTGELFF	TGTGCCAGCAGTTTTACAGGGCCGAACACCGGGGAGCTGTTTTTT
.	TRBV23-1	.	TRBJ2-4	CASSHIERDIQYF	TGCGCCAGCAGTCATATTGAGCGGGACATTCAGTACTTC
.	TRBV5-1	.	TRBJ1-2	CASSLSYPQANYGYTF	TGCGCCAGCAGCTTGTCTTACCCACAAGCTAACTATGGCTACACCTTC